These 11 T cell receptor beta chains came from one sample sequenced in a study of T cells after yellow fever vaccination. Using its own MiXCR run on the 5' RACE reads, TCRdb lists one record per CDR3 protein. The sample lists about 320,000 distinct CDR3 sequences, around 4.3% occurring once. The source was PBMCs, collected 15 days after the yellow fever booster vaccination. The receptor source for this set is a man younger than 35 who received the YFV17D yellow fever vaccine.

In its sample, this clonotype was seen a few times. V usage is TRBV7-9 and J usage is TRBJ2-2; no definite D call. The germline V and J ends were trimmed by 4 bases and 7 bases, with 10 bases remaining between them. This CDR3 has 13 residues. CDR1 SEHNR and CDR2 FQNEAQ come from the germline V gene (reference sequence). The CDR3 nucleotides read TGTGCCAGCAGCTCCCAAAATCTCGGGGAGCTGTTTTTT. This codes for CASSSQNLGELFF.

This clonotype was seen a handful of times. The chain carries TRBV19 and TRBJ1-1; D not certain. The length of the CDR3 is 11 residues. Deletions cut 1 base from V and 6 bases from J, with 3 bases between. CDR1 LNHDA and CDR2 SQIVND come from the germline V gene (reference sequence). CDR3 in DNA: TGTGCCAGTAGTATAGGACCTGAAGCTTTCTTT. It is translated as CASSIGPEAFF.

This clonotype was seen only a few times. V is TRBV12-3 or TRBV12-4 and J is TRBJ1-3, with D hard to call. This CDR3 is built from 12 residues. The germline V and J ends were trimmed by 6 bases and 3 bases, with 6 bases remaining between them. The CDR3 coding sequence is TGTGCCAGCAGCATCGATGGAAACACCATATATTTT. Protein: CASSIDGNTIYF.

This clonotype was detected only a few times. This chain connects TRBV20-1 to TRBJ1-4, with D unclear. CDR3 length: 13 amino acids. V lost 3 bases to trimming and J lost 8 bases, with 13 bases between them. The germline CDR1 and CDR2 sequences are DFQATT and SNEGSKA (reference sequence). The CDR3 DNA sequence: TGCAGTGCTAGCGGTAAAAGGCAGGAAAAACTGTTTTTT. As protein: CSASGKRQEKLFF.

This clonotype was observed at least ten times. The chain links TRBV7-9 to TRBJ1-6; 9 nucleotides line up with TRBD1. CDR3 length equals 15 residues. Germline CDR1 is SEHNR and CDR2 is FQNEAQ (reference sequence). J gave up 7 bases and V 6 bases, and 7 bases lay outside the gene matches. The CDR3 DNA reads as TGTGCCAGCAGAAGGGGACAGGGAGCAAATTCACCCCTCCACTTT. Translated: CASRRGQGANSPLHF. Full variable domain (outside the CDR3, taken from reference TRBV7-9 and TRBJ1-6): DTGVSQNPRHKITKRGQNVTFRCDPISEHNRLYWYRQTLGQGPEFLTYFQNEAQLEKSRLLSDRFSAERPKGSFSTLEIQRTEQGDSAMYLCASRRGQGANSPLHFGNGTRLTVT.

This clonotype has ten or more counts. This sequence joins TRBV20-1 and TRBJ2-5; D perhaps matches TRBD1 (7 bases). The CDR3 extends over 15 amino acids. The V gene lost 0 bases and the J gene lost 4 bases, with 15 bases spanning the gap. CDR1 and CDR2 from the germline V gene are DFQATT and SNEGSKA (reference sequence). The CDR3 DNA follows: TGCAGTGCTAGAGAGGGAGGAAACAGGGGAGAGACCCAGTACTTC. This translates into CSAREGGNRGETQYF.

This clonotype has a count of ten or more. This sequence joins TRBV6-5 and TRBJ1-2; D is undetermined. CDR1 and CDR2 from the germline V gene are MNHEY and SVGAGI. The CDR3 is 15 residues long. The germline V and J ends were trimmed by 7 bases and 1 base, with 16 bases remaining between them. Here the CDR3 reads CASTSEANVNYGYTF. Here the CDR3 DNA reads TGTGCCAGCACCAGCGAGGCCAATGTTAACTATGGCTACACCTTC.

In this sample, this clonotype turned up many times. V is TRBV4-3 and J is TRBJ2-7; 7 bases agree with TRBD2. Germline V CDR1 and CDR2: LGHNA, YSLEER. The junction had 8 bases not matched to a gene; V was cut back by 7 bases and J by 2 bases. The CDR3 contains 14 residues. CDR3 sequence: CASKRDLRAYEQYF. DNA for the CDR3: TGCGCCAGCAAGCGGGACCTCCGGGCCTACGAGCAGTACTTC.

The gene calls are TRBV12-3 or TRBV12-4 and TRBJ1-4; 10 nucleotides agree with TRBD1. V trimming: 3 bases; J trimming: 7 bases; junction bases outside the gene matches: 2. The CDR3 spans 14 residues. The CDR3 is CASSFWTGGEKLFF. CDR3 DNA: TGTGCCAGCAGTTTCTGGACAGGGGGTGAAAAACTGTTTTTT.

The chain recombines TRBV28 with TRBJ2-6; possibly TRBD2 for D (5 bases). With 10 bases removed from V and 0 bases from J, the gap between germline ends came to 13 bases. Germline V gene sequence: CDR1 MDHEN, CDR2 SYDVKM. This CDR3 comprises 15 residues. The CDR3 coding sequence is TGTGCCACCTCTGGACGGGACTCTGGGGCCAACGTCCTGACTTTC. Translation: CATSGRDSGANVLTF.

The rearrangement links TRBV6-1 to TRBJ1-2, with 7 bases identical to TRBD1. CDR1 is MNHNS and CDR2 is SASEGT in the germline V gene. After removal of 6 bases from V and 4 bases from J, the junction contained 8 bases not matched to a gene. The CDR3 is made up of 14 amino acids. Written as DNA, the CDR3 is TGTGCCAGCAGCACACGACAGGGTAGCTATGGCTACACCTTC. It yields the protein CASSTRQGSYGYTF.